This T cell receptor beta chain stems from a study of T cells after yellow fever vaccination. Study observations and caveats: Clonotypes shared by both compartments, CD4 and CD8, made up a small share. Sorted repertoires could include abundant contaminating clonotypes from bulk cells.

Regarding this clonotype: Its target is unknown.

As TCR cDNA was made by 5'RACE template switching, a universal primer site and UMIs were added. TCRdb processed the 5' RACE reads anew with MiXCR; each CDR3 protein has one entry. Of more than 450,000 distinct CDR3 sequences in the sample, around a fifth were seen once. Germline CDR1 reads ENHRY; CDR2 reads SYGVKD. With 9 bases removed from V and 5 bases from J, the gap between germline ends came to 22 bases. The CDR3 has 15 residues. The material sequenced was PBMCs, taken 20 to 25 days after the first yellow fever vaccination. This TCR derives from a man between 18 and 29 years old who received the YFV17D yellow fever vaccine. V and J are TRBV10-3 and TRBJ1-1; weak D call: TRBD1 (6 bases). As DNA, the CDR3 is TGTGCCATTACCCCGGGGGCAATTACAGAGACTGAAGCTTTCTTT. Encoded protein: CAITPGAITETEAFF.